This T cell receptor (beta chain) was sequenced during a study of T cell changes during pregnancy in multiple sclerosis. Assay: immunoSEQ multiplex PCR; the TCRdb copy retains only in-frame clones and omits some. This repertoire shows 70,000 to 95,000 clones, around 93% found once; its top ten account for approximately 0.7%. The sample here was peripheral blood, taken in the second trimester of pregnancy. The sequence came from a female donor in good health, enrolled as a control in a pregnancy study.

CDR3 protein: CASSQDLLRGGIDEQFF. In nucleotides, the CDR3 is TGTGCCAGCAGCCAAGATCTGTTGAGGGGGGGCATCGATGAGCAGTTCTTC. The chain is built from TRBV14 and TRBJ2-1, with D possibly matching TRBD2 (7 bases). Germline CDR1 is SGHDN and CDR2 is FVKESK. The CDR3 has 17 amino acids. Trimming pared 0 bases from V and 8 bases from J, leaving 20 bases between.